A selection of T cell receptor beta chains follows, all from one sample in a study of blood T cell repertoires in COVID-19. The data were produced by immunoSEQ multiplex PCR, yet TCRdb's version contains in-frame clones alone and is incomplete. The sample yields 150,000 to 250,000 clones, approximately 90% seen once. Material: PBMCs or T cells enriched from blood (not recorded which). The receptors stem from a woman aged 30 to 39 who had recovered from COVID-19. CDR3s include the opening cysteine and the closing phenylalanine or tryptophan. The order of the fields is D gene, clone size, V gene, J gene, CDR3 protein, CDR3 DNA. A D gene is named only where the DNA matches it firmly. The listing skips clone size in some rows; elsewhere it reads once, few, many or a size class.

>-|-|TRBV10-1|TRBJ1-5
CASIGQRNQPQHF
TGCGCCAGCATCGGACAGCGTAATCAGCCCCAGCATTTT
>TRBD1|-|TRBV24-1|TRBJ1-2
CATSDFPTGAGYTF
TGTGCCACCAGTGATTTCCCGACAGGGGCTGGCTACACCTTC
>-|-|TRBV4-1|TRBJ2-7
CASSQEILVSTYEQYF
TGCGCCAGCAGCCAAGAAATACTAGTCTCTACCTACGAGCAGTACTTC
>TRBD1|-|TRBV30|TRBJ1-1
CAWNTGQLNTEAFF
TGTGCCTGGAATACGGGACAGCTGAACACTGAAGCTTTCTTT
>TRBD1|-|TRBV27|TRBJ1-6
CASSWTGANSPLHF
TGTGCCAGCAGTTGGACAGGGGCAAATTCACCCCTCCACTTT
>TRBD1|-|TRBV11-3|TRBJ2-3
CASSYTGAPTDTQYF
TGTGCCAGCAGCTACACAGGGGCGCCCACAGATACGCAGTATTTT
>-|-|TRBV5-1|TRBJ2-1
CASSSYNEQFF
TGCGCCAGTTCATCCTACAATGAGCAGTTCTTC
>-|-|TRBV7-9|TRBJ1-4
CASSWGQAATNEKLFF
TGTGCCAGCAGCTGGGGACAAGCTGCAACTAATGAAAAACTGTTTTTT
>-|few|TRBV2|TRBJ1-1
CASKRDWDTEAFF
TGTGCCAGCAAGAGGGATTGGGACACTGAAGCTTTCTTT
>TRBD1|-|TRBV7-9|TRBJ2-5
CASSSGGYGQETQYF
TGTGCCAGCAGCTCAGGGGGCTATGGGCAAGAGACCCAGTACTTC
>TRBD2|-|TRBV19|TRBJ2-4
CASSRTSGIPKNIQYF
TGTGCCAGTAGTAGGACTAGCGGGATCCCCAAAAACATTCAGTACTTC
>-|-|TRBV6-1|TRBJ1-2
CASSERQSIYGYTF
TGTGCCAGCAGTGAAAGACAATCTATCTATGGCTACACCTTC
>-|-|TRBV7-3|TRBJ1-2
CASSLLAGTNYGYTF
TGTGCCAGCAGCTTACTCGCAGGCACTAACTATGGCTACACCTTC
>-|-|TRBV9|TRBJ1-4
CASSPDGDGEKLFF
TGTGCCAGCAGCCCTGACGGAGATGGTGAAAAACTGTTTTTT
>TRBD1|-|TRBV7-9|TRBJ1-5
CASSLTGAINSNQPQHF
TGTGCCAGCAGCCTGACAGGGGCAATTAATAGCAATCAGCCCCAGCATTTT
>-|-|TRBV6-5|TRBJ1-4
CASSGNTGSEKLFF
TGTGCCAGCAGCGGCAATACAGGGTCTGAAAAACTGTTTTTT
>-|once|TRBV30|TRBJ1-3
CAWTPRGQLSGNTIYF
TGTGCCTGGACCCCAAGGGGCCAGCTCTCTGGAAACACCATATATTTT
>TRBD1|-|TRBV7-2|TRBJ1-5
CASSLDGDREQPQHF
TGTGCCAGCAGCTTGGATGGGGACAGGGAACAGCCCCAGCATTTT
>-|-|TRBV24-1|TRBJ1-1
CATSDASGVEAFF
TGTGCCACCAGTGATGCGTCCGGGGTGGAGGCTTTCTTT
>TRBD2|-|TRBV10-3|TRBJ2-3
CAISELGASGARADTQYF
TGTGCCATCAGTGAGTTGGGGGCTAGCGGGGCCAGGGCAGATACGCAGTATTTT
>-|-|TRBV9|TRBJ2-1
CASSVVPGSYNEQFF
TGTGCCAGCAGCGTAGTACCCGGCTCCTACAATGAGCAGTTCTTC
>TRBD1|-|TRBV5-1|TRBJ2-7
CASSSGRQGREQYF
TGCGCCAGCAGCTCCGGTAGACAGGGACGCGAGCAGTACTTC
>-|-|TRBV5-6|TRBJ2-7
CASSRRLAHHEQYF
TGTGCCAGCAGCCGCCGTTTAGCCCACCACGAGCAGTACTTC
>-|-|TRBV18|TRBJ2-3
CASSPAGTSTDTQYF
TGTGCCAGCTCACCTGCAGGGACTAGCACAGATACGCAGTATTTT
>TRBD2|-|TRBV4-1|TRBJ2-5
CASSQDVSGRDETQYF
TGCGCCAGCAGCCAAGACGTTAGCGGGAGAGATGAGACCCAGTACTTC
>-|-|TRBV20-1|TRBJ2-5
CSARAKETQYF
TGCAGTGCACGCGCAAAAGAGACCCAGTACTTC
>TRBD2|-|TRBV14|TRBJ2-5
CASSQDIREGETQYF
TGTGCCAGCAGCCAAGATATCAGGGAGGGAGAGACCCAGTACTTC
>TRBD2|-|TRBV4-3|TRBJ2-3
CASSLNGLAGAGDTQYF
TGCGCCAGCAGCCTAAACGGACTAGCGGGGGCGGGGGATACGCAGTATTTT
>-|-|TRBV19|TRBJ1-2
CASSPTLNYGYTF
TGTGCCAGTAGTCCGACATTAAACTATGGCTACACCTTC
>TRBD1|once|TRBV5-1|TRBJ1-2
CASSGTGNGYTF
TGCGCCAGCAGCGGGACAGGGAATGGCTACACCTTC
>TRBD1|-|TRBV4-3|TRBJ2-6
CASSQRDRVAGANVLTF
TGCGCCAGCAGCCAAAGGGACAGGGTTGCCGGGGCCAACGTCCTGACTTTC
>-|-|TRBV11-2|TRBJ1-2
CASSLGSGHRGYGYTF
TGTGCCAGCAGCTTAGGGTCAGGGCATAGGGGCTATGGCTACACCTTC
>TRBD1|-|TRBV4-2|TRBJ2-1
CASSQDGGTGTYNEQFF
TGTGCCAGCAGCCAAGATGGGGGGACAGGGACCTACAATGAGCAGTTCTTC
>-|once|TRBV11-3|TRBJ2-7
CASSLVLGNYEQYF
TGTGCCAGCAGCTTAGTCCTAGGAAACTACGAGCAGTACTTC
>-|many|TRBV6-4|TRBJ2-3
CASSDASGTDTQYF
TGTGCCAGCAGTGACGCTAGCGGCACAGATACGCAGTATTTT
>-|-|TRBV12-5|TRBJ2-2
CASGLQGLGTGELFF
TGTGCTAGTGGTTTGCAGGGGCTTGGCACCGGGGAGCTGTTTTTT
>-|-|TRBV30|TRBJ1-6
CAWSVSQGNSPLHF
TGTGCCTGGAGTGTTTCCCAGGGTAACTCACCCCTCCACTTT
>-|-|TRBV5-6|TRBJ2-2
CASRGVQGIAGELFF
TGTGCCAGCAGGGGGGTACAGGGCATCGCCGGGGAGCTGTTTTTT
>-|once|TRBV7-8|TRBJ2-7
CASSLKTPGQRRGSYEQYF
TGTGCCAGCAGTCTCAAGACGCCGGGACAACGAAGGGGCTCCTACGAGCAGTACTTC
>TRBD1|-|TRBV12-5|TRBJ1-1
CASGLVPSGGTIAFF
TGTGCTAGTGGTTTGGTACCATCAGGGGGTACAATAGCTTTCTTT
>-|-|TRBV6-5|TRBJ2-2
CASNPGLNTGELFF
TGTGCCAGCAACCCGGGACTGAACACCGGGGAGCTGTTTTTT
>-|-|TRBV4-3|TRBJ1-2
CASSQETRTRNGYTF
TGCGCCAGCAGCCAAGAAACCCGGACAAGGAATGGCTACACCTTC